The 17 T cell receptor beta chains below all came from one sample that was sequenced in a study of blood T cell repertoires in COVID-19. The assay was immunoSEQ multiplex PCR, and TCRdb's table has in-frame clones only and misses some. The sample has over 100,000 clones, roughly four fifths seen once. Material: peripheral blood. These receptors all stem from a woman in her fifties or sixties with acute or convalescent COVID-19.

The CDR3 here is CASSTGVDSGNTIYF. In nucleotides, the CDR3 is TGTGCCAGCTCCACAGGTGTGGATTCTGGAAACACCATATATTTT. The gene calls are TRBV18 and TRBJ1-3, with D perhaps TRBD1 (5 bases). Germline V gene sequence: CDR1 KGHSH, CDR2 LQKENI. The germline V and J ends were trimmed by 6 bases and 1 base, with 13 bases remaining between them. This CDR3 region has 15 residues.

This clone was counted between two and nine times. The chain has TRBV7-3 and TRBJ2-3; perhaps TRBD1 as D (5 bases). The germline V gene encodes CDR1 SGHTA and CDR2 FQGTGA. V was trimmed by 4 bases and J by 1 base, leaving 15 bases between them. CDR3 size: 16 residues. The CDR3 bases are TGTGCCAGCAGCTCCGGACACCCTCAAGGCACAGATACGCAGTATTTT. This encodes CASSSGHPQGTDTQYF.

CDR3 protein: CASSHAGAYPNYGYTF. The CDR3, as DNA: TGTGCCAGCAGCCATGCGGGGGCCTATCCTAACTATGGCTACACCTTC. The chain has TRBV9 and TRBJ1-2; maybe TRBD1 (6 bases). V lost 4 bases and J lost 0, with 16 bases in between. Germline V gene lookup returns CDR1 SGDLS and CDR2 YYNGEE. The CDR3 covers 16 residues.

This clone was detected only a few times. The chain couples TRBV12-3 or TRBV12-4 to TRBJ1-2; TRBD1 aligns across 7 bases. The CDR3 extends over 13 amino acids. J was trimmed by 6 bases and V by 4 bases; bases with no gene match: 5. The CDR3: CASSSTGTDGYTF. Written as DNA, the CDR3 is TGTGCCAGCAGTTCGACTGGGACAGATGGCTACACCTTC.

V usage is TRBV24-1 and J usage is TRBJ2-3; tentatively, D is TRBD1 (7 bases). This CDR3 spans 16 amino acids. CDR1 and CDR2 (germline): KGHDR, SFDVKD. V lost 3 bases to trimming and J lost 2 bases, with 14 bases between them. The CDR3 DNA reads as TGTGCCACCAGTGATGAACAGGGGAGGCACACAGATACGCAGTATTTT. Its protein product is CATSDEQGRHTDTQYF.

V is TRBV18 and J is TRBJ1-5, with D maybe TRBD1 (6 bases). Per germline, CDR1 KGHSH and CDR2 LQKENI. V dropped 4 bases and J dropped 4 bases, with 11 bases sitting between them. The CDR3 is 14 amino acids. CDR3 sequence reads: CASSLDRLNQPQHF. The CDR3 DNA is TGTGCCAGCTCACTAGACAGGCTGAATCAGCCCCAGCATTTT.

This chain joins TRBV10-2 and TRBJ1-2; D is possibly TRBD1 (6 bases). CDR3 length equals 13 residues. V dropped 6 bases and J dropped 2 bases, with 10 bases sitting between them. Germline CDR1 WSHSY, CDR2 SAAADI. The CDR3: CASRGGGNYGYTF. CDR3 coding DNA: TGCGCCAGCAGGGGAGGGGGAAACTATGGCTACACCTTC.

The chain couples TRBV3-1 (or the pseudogene TRBV3-2) to TRBJ2-4; a weak D match, TRBD1 (5 bases). The ends were cut back, 4 bases at V and 0 bases at J, with 13 bases in the middle. Germline CDR1 reads LGHDT; CDR2 reads YNNKEL (reference sequence). The CDR3 length is 16 residues. CDR3 amino acids: CASSPRGNLAKNIQYF. The CDR3 DNA reads TGTGCCAGCAGCCCTAGGGGAAACCTAGCCAAAAACATTCAGTACTTC.

The gene calls are TRBV7-3 and TRBJ1-5; D gene ambiguous. Germline V CDR1 and CDR2: SGHTA, FQGTGA. V was clipped by 5 bases and J by 4 bases, with 9 bases between them. The CDR3 covers 13 residues. CDR3: CASSPHPNQPQHF. The CDR3 nucleotides are TGTGCCAGCAGCCCCCATCCAAATCAGCCCCAGCATTTT.

The table lists this clone with a few counts. The chain uses TRBV27 and TRBJ2-7; 7 positions match TRBD1. Germline V gene data show CDR1 as MNHEY and CDR2 as SMNVEV (reference sequence). This CDR3 is 14 amino acids long. Trimming at V came to 6 bases and at J to 5 bases, leaving 10 bases not matched to a gene. CDR3 protein: CASRIRQGKNEQYF. The CDR3 DNA follows: TGTGCCAGCAGGATAAGACAGGGTAAGAACGAGCAGTACTTC.

This chain links TRBV11-2 with TRBJ2-2; D is possibly TRBD2 (6 bases). The CDR3 contains 15 residues. The V end lost 3 bases, the J end lost 3 bases, and 11 bases lay between the germline ends. Germline lookup yields CDR1 SGHAT and CDR2 FQNNGV. The CDR3 DNA reads TGTGCCAGCAGCTTTATCCGGGACTACACCGGGGAGCTGTTTTTT. It is translated as CASSFIRDYTGELFF.

This rearrangement joins TRBV12-3 or TRBV12-4 to TRBJ2-5; D unresolved. The CDR3 totals 13 residues. V lost 5 bases to trimming and J lost 1 base, with 8 bases between them. In nucleotides, the CDR3 is TGTGCCAGCAGTAGAGCGACCCAAGAGACCCAGTACTTC. It yields the protein CASSRATQETQYF.

The chain has TRBV3-1 (or the pseudogene TRBV3-2) and TRBJ1-2, with 8 nucleotides matching TRBD1. Germline V CDR1 and CDR2: LGHDT, YNNKEL (reference sequence). The CDR3 has 17 residues. V was clipped by 3 bases and J by 0 bases; unmatched bases: 9. The DNA of the CDR3 is TGTGCCAGCAGCCACGCCGACAGGGGATCCTCTAACTATGGCTACACCTTC. Protein sequence: CASSHADRGSSNYGYTF.

In DNA, the CDR3 is TGCAGCGTTAATCCGGGACAGGGTCGCCTCAACACTGAAGCTTTCTTT. Amino acids: CSVNPGQGRLNTEAFF. The chain carries TRBV29-1 and TRBJ1-1, with 9 bases fitting TRBD1. The CDR3 extends over 16 amino acids. J was trimmed by 2 bases and V by 5 bases; bases with no gene match: 12. Germline values: CDR1 SQVTM, CDR2 ANQGSEA.

The chain recombines TRBV4-1 with TRBJ1-1, with a tentative D call TRBD1 (6 bases). Germline CDR1 and CDR2: MGHRA and YSYEKL. Trimming removed 1 base at V and 5 bases at J, with 14 bases between. CDR3 length: 15 amino acids. The CDR3 loop is CASSQGEGGWTEAFF. In DNA, the CDR3 is TGCGCCAGCAGCCAAGGGGAAGGGGGTTGGACTGAAGCTTTCTTT.

The chain uses TRBV27 and TRBJ1-2; D unclear. Looked up from germline, CDR1 is MNHEY and CDR2 is SMNVEV (reference sequence). The length of the CDR3 is 14 residues. The V end was cut by 3 bases, the J end by 2 bases, with 10 bases between. The CDR3 reads CASSFIGPNYGYTF. The CDR3 DNA sequence: TGTGCCAGCAGTTTCATTGGGCCAAACTATGGCTACACCTTC.

The rearrangement uses TRBV2 and TRBJ2-3; the D gene is possibly TRBD1 (7 bases). The V gene's germline CDR1 is SNHLY and CDR2 FYNNEI. The CDR3 extends over 14 amino acids. V gave up 6 bases and J gave up 2 bases, with 12 bases separating them. DNA for the CDR3: TGTGCCAGCAGGGCGGGACAGAACACAGATACGCAGTATTTT. Its translation is CASRAGQNTDTQYF.